Below are 4 T cell receptor beta chains sequenced from a single sample in a study of shared clonotypes between healthy human individuals. Libraries were prepared by immunoSEQ multiplex PCR; TCRdb keeps only in-frame clonotypes and omits some of them. The data hold approximately 500,000 clones, with about 96% observed a single time. The sequencing input was naive CD4+ T cells sorted from blood. Subset meaning: CD45RA+ positively selected. The receptors were gathered from a woman under 40 in good health.

The V gene is TRBV28, the J gene TRBJ1-4; 7 nucleotides agree with TRBD1. V lost 5 bases to trimming and J lost 3 bases; unmatched junction nucleotides: 6. CDR3 length: 15 residues. The germline V gene encodes CDR1 MDHEN and CDR2 SYDVKM. CDR3 amino acids: CASSLADRANEKLFF. In nucleotides, the CDR3 is TGTGCCAGCAGTCTGGCCGACAGGGCTAATGAAAAACTGTTTTTT.

In regard to this clone: Other DNA sequences in the sample encode the same CDR3. The chain recombines TRBV5-1 with TRBJ2-3; no reliable D call. The ends were cut back, 4 bases at V and 0 bases at J, with 3 bases in the middle. CDR1 is SGHRS and CDR2 is YFSETQ in the germline V gene. This CDR3 has 12 amino acids. The CDR3 loop reads CASSTSTDTQYF. Written as DNA, the CDR3 is TGCGCCAGCAGCACCAGCACAGATACGCAGTATTTT.

The chain links TRBV30 to TRBJ2-5; the D gene is possibly TRBD2 (7 bases). The CDR3 totals 15 residues. V dropped 1 base and J dropped 4 bases, with 16 bases sitting between them. Germline V CDR1 and CDR2: GTSNPN, SVGIG (reference sequence). The CDR3 region has the DNA TGTGCCTGGAGTGGAGGGGGGACTACAGGAGAGACCCAGTACTTC. This encodes CAWSGGGTTGETQYF.

This clone was recorded only once. The gene calls are TRBV5-1 and TRBJ2-1; 10 nucleotides line up with TRBD2. The length of the CDR3 is 15 residues. The germline V gene has CDR1 SGHRS and CDR2 YFSETQ. Losses at the gene ends were 0 bases for V and 9 bases for J; bases not matched to a gene: 6. CDR3 sequence (DNA): TGCGCCAGCAGCTTGGGTCTAGCGGGAGAAGGTGAGCAGTTCTTC. This encodes CASSLGLAGEGEQFF.